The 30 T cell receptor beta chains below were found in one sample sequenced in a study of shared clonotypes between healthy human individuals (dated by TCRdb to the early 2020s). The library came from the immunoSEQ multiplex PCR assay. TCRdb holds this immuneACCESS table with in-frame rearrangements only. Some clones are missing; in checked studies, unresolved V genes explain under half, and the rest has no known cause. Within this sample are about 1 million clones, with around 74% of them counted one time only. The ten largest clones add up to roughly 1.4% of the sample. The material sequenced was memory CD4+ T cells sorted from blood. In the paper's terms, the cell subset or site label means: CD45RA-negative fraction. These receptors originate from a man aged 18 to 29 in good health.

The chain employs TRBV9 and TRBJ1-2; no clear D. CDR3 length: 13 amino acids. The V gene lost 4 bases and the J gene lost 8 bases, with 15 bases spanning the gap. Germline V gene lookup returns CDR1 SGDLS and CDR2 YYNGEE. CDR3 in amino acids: CASSYVDTGGYTF. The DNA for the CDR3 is TGTGCCAGCAGCTATGTAGATACTGGGGGCTACACCTTC.

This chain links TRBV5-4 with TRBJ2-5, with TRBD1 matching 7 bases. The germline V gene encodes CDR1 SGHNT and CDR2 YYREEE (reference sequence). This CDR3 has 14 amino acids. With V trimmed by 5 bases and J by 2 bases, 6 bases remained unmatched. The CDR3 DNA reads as TGTGCCAGCAGACCCGACAGGGCTCAAGAGACCCAGTACTTC. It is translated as CASRPDRAQETQYF.

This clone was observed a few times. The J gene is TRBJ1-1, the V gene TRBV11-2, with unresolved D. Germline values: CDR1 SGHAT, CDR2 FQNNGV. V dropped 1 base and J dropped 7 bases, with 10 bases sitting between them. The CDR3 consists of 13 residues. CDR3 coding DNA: TGTGCCAGCAGCTTAGGGCGGGGAGGTGAAGCTTTCTTT. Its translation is CASSLGRGGEAFF.

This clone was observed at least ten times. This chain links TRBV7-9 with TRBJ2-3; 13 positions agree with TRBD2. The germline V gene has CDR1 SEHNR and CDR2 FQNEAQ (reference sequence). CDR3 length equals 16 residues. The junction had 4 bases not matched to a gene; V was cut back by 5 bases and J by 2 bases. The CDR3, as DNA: TGTGCCAGCAGCCTGACTAGCGGGAGGCCCACAGATACGCAGTATTTT. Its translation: CASSLTSGRPTDTQYF.

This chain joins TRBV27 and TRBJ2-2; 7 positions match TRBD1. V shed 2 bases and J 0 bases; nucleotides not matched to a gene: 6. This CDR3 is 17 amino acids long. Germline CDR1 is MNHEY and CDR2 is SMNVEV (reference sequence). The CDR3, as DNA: TGTGCCAGCAGTTTAGCCTTGGGACAGTCGAACACCGGGGAGCTGTTTTTT. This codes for CASSLALGQSNTGELFF.

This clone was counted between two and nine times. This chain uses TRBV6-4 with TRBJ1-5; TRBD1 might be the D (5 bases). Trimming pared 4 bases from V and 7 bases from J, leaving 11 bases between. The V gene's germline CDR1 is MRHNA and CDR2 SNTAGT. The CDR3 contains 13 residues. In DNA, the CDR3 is TGTGCCAGCAGTGCCGATACAGGCCAGCCCCAGCATTTT. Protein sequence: CASSADTGQPQHF.

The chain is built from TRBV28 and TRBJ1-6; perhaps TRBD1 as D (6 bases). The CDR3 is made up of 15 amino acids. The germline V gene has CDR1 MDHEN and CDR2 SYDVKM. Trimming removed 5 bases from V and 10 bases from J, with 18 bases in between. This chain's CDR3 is CASSPPTGGPSPLHF. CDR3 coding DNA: TGTGCCAGCAGTCCCCCGACGGGGGGGCCGTCACCCCTCCACTTT.

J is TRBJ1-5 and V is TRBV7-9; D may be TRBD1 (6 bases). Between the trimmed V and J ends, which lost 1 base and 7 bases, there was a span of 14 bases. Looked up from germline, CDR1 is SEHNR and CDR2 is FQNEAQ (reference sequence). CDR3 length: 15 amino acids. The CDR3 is CASSLGTVVGQPQHF. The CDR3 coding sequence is TGTGCCAGCAGCTTAGGGACAGTAGTAGGACAGCCCCAGCATTTT. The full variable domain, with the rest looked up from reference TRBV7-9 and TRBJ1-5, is DTGVSQNPRHKITKRGQNVTFRCDPISEHNRLYWYRQTLGQGPEFLTYFQNEAQLEKSRLLSDRFSAERPKGSFSTLEIQRTEQGDSAMYLCASSLGTVVGQPQHFGDGTRLSIL.

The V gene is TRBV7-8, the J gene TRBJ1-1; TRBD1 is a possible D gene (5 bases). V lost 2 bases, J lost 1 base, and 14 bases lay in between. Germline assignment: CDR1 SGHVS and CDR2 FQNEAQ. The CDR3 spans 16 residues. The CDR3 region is CASSLNAPGTNTEAFF. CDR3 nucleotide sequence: TGTGCCAGCAGCTTAAACGCTCCCGGGACGAACACTGAAGCTTTCTTT.

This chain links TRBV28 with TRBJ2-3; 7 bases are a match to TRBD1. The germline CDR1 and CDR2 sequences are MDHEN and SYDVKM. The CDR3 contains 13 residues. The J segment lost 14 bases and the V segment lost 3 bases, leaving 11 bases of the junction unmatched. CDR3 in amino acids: CASSLSQGPQGYF. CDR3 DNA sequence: TGTGCCAGCAGTTTGTCACAGGGGCCACAGGGGTATTTT.

The CDR3 sequence is CASSRRDRSYEQYF. The CDR3 bases are TGTGCCAGCAGCCGTCGGGACAGGTCCTACGAGCAGTACTTC. The chain has TRBV6-5 and TRBJ2-7; 8 nucleotides match TRBD1. V lost 6 bases and J lost 1; bases outside the gene matches: 5. There are 14 residues in the CDR3. Per the germline V gene, CDR1 is MNHEY and CDR2 is SVGAGI.

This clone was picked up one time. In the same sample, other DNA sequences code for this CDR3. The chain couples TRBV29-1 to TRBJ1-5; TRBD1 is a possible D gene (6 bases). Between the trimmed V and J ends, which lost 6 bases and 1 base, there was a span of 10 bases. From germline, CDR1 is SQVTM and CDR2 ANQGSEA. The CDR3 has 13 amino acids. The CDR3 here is CSVAGQSNQPQHF. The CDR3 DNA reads TGCAGCGTGGCTGGACAGAGCAATCAGCCCCAGCATTTT.

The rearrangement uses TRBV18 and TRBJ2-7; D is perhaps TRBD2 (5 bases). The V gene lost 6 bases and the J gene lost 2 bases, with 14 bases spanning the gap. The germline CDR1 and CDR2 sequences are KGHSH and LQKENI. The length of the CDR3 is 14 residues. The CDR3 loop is CASSTSGNTYEQYF. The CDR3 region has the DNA TGTGCCAGCTCTACGAGCGGAAATACCTACGAGCAGTACTTC.

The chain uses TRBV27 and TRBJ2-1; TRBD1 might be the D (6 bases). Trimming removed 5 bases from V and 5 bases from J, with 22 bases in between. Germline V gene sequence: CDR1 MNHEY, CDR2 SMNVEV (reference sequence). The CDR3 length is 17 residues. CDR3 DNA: TGTGCCAGCAGTCCCCGCGCCCAGGGGTACAAGAACAATGAGCAGTTCTTC. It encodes CASSPRAQGYKNNEQFF.

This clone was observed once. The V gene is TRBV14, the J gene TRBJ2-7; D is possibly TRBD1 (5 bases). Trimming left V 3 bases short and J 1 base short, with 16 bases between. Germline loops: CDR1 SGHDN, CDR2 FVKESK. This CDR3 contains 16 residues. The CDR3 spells CASSHRVRAGSYEQYF. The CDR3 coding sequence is TGTGCCAGCAGCCACAGGGTCCGGGCCGGGTCCTACGAGCAGTACTTC.

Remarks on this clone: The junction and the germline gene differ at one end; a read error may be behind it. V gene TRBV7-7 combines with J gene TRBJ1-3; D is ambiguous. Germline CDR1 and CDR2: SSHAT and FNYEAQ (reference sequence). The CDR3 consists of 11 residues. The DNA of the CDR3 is TGTGCTAGCATCGAAGGAAACACCATATATTTT. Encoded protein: CASIEGNTIYF. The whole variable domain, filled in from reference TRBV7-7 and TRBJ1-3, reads GAGVSQSPRYKVTKRGQDVTLRCDPISSHATLYWYQQALGQGPEFLTYFNYEAQPDKSGLPSDRFSAERPEGSISTLTIQRTEQRDSAMYRCASIEGNTIYFGEGSWLTVV.

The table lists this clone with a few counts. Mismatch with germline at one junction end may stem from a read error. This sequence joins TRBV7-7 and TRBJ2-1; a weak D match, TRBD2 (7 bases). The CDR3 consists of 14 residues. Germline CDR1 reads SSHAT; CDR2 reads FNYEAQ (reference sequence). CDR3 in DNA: TGTGCTAGCAGCACTCTAAGGGGGGGCGATGAGCAGTTCTTC. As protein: CASSTLRGGDEQFF.

The CDR3 nucleotides read TGTGCCAGCAGCTTAGGGACAGGGGGAGTCGGTCAGCCCCAGCATTTT. Amino acid sequence: CASSLGTGGVGQPQHF. The rearrangement joins TRBV7-8 to TRBJ1-5; 10 nucleotides agree with TRBD1. V shed 1 base, J shed 6 bases, and the junction held 6 bases outside the gene matches. Per germline, CDR1 SGHVS and CDR2 FQNEAQ. The CDR3 has 16 residues.

In DNA form, the CDR3 reads TGTGCCAGCAGAATCGGGGGGCCGGATAGCAATCAGCCCCAGCATTTT. Residues: CASRIGGPDSNQPQHF. The chain has TRBV7-2 and TRBJ1-5; TRBD1 might be the D (6 bases). The V gene lost 6 bases and the J gene lost 0 bases, with 15 bases spanning the gap. The CDR3 sequence is 16 residues long. Germline V gene lookup returns CDR1 SGHTA and CDR2 FQGNSA.

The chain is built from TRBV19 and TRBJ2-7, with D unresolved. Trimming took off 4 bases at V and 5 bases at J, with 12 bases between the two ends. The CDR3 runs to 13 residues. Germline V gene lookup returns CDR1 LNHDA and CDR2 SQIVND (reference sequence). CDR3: CASSTDGRDEQYF. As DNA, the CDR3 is TGTGCCAGTAGTACGGACGGACGCGACGAGCAGTACTTC.

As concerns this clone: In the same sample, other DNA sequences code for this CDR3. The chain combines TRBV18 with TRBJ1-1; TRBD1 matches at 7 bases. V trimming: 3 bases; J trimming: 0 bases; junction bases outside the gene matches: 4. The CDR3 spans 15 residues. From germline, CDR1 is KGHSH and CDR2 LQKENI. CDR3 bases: TGTGCCAGCTCACCCCCGGGACAGTTGAACACTGAAGCTTTCTTT. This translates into CASSPPGQLNTEAFF.

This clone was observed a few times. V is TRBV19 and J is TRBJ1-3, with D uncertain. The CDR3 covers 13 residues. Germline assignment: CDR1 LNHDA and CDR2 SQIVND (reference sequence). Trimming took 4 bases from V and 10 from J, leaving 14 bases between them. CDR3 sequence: CASSTFTDLTIYF. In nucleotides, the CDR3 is TGTGCCAGTAGTACCTTTACGGATTTGACCATATATTTT. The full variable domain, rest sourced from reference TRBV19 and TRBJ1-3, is DGGITQSPKYLFRKEGQNVTLSCEQNLNHDAMYWYRQDPGQGLRLIYYSQIVNDFQKGDIAEGYSVSREKKESFPLTVTSAQKNPTAFYLCASSTFTDLTIYFGEGSWLTVV.

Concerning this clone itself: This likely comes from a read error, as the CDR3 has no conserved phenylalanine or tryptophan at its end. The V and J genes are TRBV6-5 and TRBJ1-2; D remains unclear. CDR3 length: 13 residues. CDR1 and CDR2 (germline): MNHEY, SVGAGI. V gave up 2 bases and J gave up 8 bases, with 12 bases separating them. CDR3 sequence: CASSYGQLEGYTL. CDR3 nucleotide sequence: TGTGCCAGCAGTTACGGGCAGCTAGAGGGCTACACCCTC.

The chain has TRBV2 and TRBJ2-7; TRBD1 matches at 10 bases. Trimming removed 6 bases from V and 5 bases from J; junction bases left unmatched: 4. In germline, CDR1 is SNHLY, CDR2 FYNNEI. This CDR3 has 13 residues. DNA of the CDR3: TGTGCCAGCAGCGGACAGGGGGTCGACGAGCAGTACTTC. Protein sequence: CASSGQGVDEQYF.

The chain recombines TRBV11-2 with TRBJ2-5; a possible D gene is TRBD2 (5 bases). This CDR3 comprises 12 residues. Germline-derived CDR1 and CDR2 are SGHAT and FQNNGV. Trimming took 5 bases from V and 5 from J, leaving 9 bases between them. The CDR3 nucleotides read TGTGCCAGCAGCCTACTAGGGGAGACCCAGTACTTC. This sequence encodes CASSLLGETQYF.

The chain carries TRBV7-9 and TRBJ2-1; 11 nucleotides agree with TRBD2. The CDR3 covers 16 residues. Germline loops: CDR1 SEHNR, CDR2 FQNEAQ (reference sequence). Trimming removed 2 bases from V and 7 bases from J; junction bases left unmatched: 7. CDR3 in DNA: TGTGCCAGCAGCTTACGTAGCGGGAGGGCGCGAAATGAGCAGTTCTTC. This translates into CASSLRSGRARNEQFF. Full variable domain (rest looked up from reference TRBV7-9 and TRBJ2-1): DTGVSQNPRHKITKRGQNVTFRCDPISEHNRLYWYRQTLGQGPEFLTYFQNEAQLEKSRLLSDRFSAERPKGSFSTLEIQRTEQGDSAMYLCASSLRSGRARNEQFFGPGTRLTVL.

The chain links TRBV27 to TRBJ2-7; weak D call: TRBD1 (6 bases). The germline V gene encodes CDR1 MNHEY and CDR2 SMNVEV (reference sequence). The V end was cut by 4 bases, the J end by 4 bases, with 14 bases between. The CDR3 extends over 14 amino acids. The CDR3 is CASSSSGEPYEQYF. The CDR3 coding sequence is TGTGCCAGCAGTTCGTCAGGGGAACCTTACGAGCAGTACTTC.

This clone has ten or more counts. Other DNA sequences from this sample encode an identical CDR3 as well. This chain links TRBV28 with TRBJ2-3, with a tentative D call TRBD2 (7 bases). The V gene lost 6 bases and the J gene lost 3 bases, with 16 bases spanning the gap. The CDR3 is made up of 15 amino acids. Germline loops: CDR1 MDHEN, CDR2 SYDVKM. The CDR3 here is CASSLWGRGTDTQYF. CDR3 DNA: TGTGCCAGCAGCTTGTGGGGGCGGGGGACAGATACGCAGTATTTT.

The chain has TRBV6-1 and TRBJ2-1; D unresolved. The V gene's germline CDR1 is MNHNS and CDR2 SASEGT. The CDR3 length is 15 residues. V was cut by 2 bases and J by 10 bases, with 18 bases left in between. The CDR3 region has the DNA TGTGCCAGCAGTGAACGGTGGGCAGCAGTCGAGGAGCAGTTCTTC. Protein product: CASSERWAAVEEQFF.

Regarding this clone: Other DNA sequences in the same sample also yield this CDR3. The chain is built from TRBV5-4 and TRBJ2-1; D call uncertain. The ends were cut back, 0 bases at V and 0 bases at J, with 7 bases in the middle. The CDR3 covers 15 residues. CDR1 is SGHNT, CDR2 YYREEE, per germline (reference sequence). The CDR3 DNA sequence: TGTGCCAGCAGCTTGGACGGAAGCTCCTACAATGAGCAGTTCTTC. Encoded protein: CASSLDGSSYNEQFF.